This T cell receptor (beta chain) derives from a study of molecular identifiers for immune sequencing clone quantification. General study results and limits: Clones above 20 RNA copies held over 97% of effector molecules, under 1% in naive cells.

The germline V gene encodes CDR1 SQVTM and CDR2 ANQGSEA. Trimming cost V 7 bases and J 1 base, with 10 bases left between them. This CDR3 has 12 amino acids. It was with previously described methods and listed TCR primers that bulk TCR libraries were made. TCRdb processed the PCR reads anew with MiXCR; each CDR3 protein has one entry. The sample shows over 600,000 distinct CDR3 sequences, less than 20% of them seen only once. This clonotype has at least ten counts. What it binds is not known. The rearrangement uses TRBV29-1 and TRBJ1-2, with D perhaps matching TRBD1 (6 bases). The clonotype comes from a human donor in good health. Some libraries in this study had Jurkat cell RNA spiked in. The specimen sequenced was naive CD8+ T cells from blood, with Jurkat cell RNA spiked in. The sample's subset: FACS-sorted CD8+CD4-CCR7+CD45RA+ naive T cells. The CDR3 nucleotides read TGCAGCGCTGGGACATTTAACTATGGCTACACCTTC. It encodes CSAGTFNYGYTF.